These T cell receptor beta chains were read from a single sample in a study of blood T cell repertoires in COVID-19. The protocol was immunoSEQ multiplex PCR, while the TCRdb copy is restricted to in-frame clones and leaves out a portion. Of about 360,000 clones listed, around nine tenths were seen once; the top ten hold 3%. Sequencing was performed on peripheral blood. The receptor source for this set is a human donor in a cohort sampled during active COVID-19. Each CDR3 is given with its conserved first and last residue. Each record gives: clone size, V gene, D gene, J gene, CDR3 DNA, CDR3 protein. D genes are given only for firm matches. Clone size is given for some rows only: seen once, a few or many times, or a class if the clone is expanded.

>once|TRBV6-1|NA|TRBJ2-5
TGTGCCAGCAGTGCTAGCAAGTTTGGAAGCAAGTACCAAGAGACCCAGTACTTC
CASSASKFGSKYQETQYF
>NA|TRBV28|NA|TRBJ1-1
TGTGCCAGCATATTACGGGGTAGGACTGAAGCTTTCTTT
CASILRGRTEAFF
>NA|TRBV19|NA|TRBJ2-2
TGTGCCAGTAGTAGGGGACATGGATCCGGGGAGCTGTTTTTT
CASSRGHGSGELFF
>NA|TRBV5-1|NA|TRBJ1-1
TGCGCCAGCAGCCGGAGGCAGGGAGGGGACACTGAAGCTTTCTTT
CASSRRQGGDTEAFF
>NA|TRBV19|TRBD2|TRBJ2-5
TGTGCCAGTAGTACCCATTGGCTACTAGCGGGGGCTCAGAGGAGAGAGACCCAGTACTTC
CASSTHWLLAGAQRRETQYF
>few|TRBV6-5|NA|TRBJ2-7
TGTGCCAGCAGCTCACTGAAACCGGGTTACGAGCAGTACTTC
CASSSLKPGYEQYF
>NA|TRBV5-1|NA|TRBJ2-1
TGCGCCAGCAGCTTGGAGTGGATGAAGGGAGAAGTTATGTGGAGGAGGAGTCAGTTCTTC
CASSLEWMKGEVMWRRSQFF
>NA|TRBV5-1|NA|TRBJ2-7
TGCGCCAGCAGGAACTCGGTATCCTACGAGCAGTACTTC
CASRNSVSYEQYF
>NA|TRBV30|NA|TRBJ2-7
TGTGCCTGGAGTGTAACTGGCGGGGGCATAAGCGAGCAGTACTTC
CAWSVTGGGISEQYF
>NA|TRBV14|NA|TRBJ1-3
TGTGCCAGCAGCCTTCGACATTCTGGAAACACCATATATTTT
CASSLRHSGNTIYF
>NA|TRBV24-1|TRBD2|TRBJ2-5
TGTGCCACCAGTGACAGCGTAGCGGGGTACCAAGAGACCCAGTACTTC
CATSDSVAGYQETQYF
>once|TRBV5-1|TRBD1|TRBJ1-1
TGCGCCAGCAGCTGGGGGACAGGGTCGGGGATTAACACTGAAGCTTTCTTT
CASSWGTGSGINTEAFF
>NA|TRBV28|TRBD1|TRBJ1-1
TGTGCCAGCAGTCTACCGGGACAGGTTAGACCTGGGGCTTTCTTT
CASSLPGQVRPGAFF
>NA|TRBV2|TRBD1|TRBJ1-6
TGTGCCACTGGACAGGACGGGAATTCACCCCTCCACTTT
CATGQDGNSPLHF
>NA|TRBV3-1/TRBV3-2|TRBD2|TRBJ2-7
TGTGCCAGCAGCCGGGGACTAGCTTCCAGCTCCTACGAGCAGTACTTC
CASSRGLASSSYEQYF
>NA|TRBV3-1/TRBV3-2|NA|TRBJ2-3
TGTGCCAGCACCAGAGAGGGCACGCAGTATTTT
CASTREGTQYF
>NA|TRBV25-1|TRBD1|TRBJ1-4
TGTGCCAGCAGTAAATGGACAGGGGAGAAGGCTAATGAAAAACTGTTTTTT
CASSKWTGEKANEKLFF
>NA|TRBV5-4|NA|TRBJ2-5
TGTGCCAGCAGCCCGCGCGTTGAAGCGGCCCAAGAGACCCAGTACTTC
CASSPRVEAAQETQYF
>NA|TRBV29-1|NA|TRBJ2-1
TGCAGCGTTGATCGAGTCTCCTACAATGAGCAGTTCTTC
CSVDRVSYNEQFF
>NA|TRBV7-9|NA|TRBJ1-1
TGTGCCAGCAGTGTAATGAACACTGAAGCTTTCTTT
CASSVMNTEAFF
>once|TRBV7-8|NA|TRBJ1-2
TGTGCCAGCAGCCCTCAAAACGGGAAGGGCTACACCTTC
CASSPQNGKGYTF
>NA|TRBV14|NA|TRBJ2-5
TGTGCCAGCAGCCCCGGGTGGAGCACCCAAGAGACCCAGTACTTC
CASSPGWSTQETQYF
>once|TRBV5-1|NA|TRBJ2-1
TGCGCCAGCAGCTTGGGCCAGGGATACTCCTACAATGAGCAGTTCTTC
CASSLGQGYSYNEQFF
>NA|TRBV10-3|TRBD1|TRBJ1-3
TGTGCCATCAGTAGAGGGGCCCGTGAGGGACAGGGAGGAAACACCATATATTTT
CAISRGAREGQGGNTIYF
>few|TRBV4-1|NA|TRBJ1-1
TGCGCCAGCAGCCAAGAGGCAGGGCACACTGAAGCTTTCTTT
CASSQEAGHTEAFF
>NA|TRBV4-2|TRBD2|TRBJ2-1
TGTGCCAGCAGCCAAGCCAAGCGGGGGGAGGGTGAGCAGTTCTTC
CASSQAKRGEGEQFF
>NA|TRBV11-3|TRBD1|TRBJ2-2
TGTGCCAGCAGCCCCGGGACAGCAAACACCGGGGAGCTGTTTTTT
CASSPGTANTGELFF
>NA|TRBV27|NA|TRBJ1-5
TGTGCCAGCAGTTCTACAGGGAAGGGGAATCAGCCCCAGCATTTT
CASSSTGKGNQPQHF
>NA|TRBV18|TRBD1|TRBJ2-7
TGTGCCAGCTCACCTCCGGACAGGGGTCCTAACTACGAGCAGTACTTC
CASSPPDRGPNYEQYF
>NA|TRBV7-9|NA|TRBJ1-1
TGTGCCAGCAGCGAGACAGGTCCAACTGAAGCTTTCTTT
CASSETGPTEAFF
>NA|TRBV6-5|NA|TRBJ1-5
TGTGCCAGCAGTCCCAGGCCAGGAAGCAATCAGCCCCAGCATTTT
CASSPRPGSNQPQHF
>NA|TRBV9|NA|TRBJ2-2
TGTGCCAGCAGCCGGGACACCGGGGAGCTGTTTTTT
CASSRDTGELFF
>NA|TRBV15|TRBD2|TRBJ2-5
TGTGCCACCAGCAACGGACTAGCGGAAGAGACCCAGTACTTC
CATSNGLAEETQYF
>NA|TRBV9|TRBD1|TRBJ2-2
TGTGCCAGCAGCGTAGTGGGACAGGGTGCCGGGGAGCTGTTTTTT
CASSVVGQGAGELFF
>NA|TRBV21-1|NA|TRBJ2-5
TGTGCCAGACCCTCCAGCGGGGGGGCCCAACAGGAGACCCAGTACTTC
CARPSSGGAQQETQYF
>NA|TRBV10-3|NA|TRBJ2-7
TGTGCCATCAGTGAGACCCTAAGCTACGAGCAGTACTTC
CAISETLSYEQYF
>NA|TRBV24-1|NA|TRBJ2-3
TGTGCCACCAGTGATCCCGAGACGGGTACGCAGTATTTT
CATSDPETGTQYF
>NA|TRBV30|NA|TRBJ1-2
TGTGCCTGGAGGGTAAAGGGGGTGGAGGGCTACACCTTC
CAWRVKGVEGYTF
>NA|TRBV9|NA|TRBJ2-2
TGTGCCAGCAGCGTAGGGACGGGAACCGGGGAGCTGTTTTTT
CASSVGTGTGELFF
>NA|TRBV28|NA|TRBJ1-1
TGTGCCAGCAGTCCCGTCGCGACTGAAGCTTTCTTT
CASSPVATEAFF
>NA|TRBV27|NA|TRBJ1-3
TGTGCCAGCAGCCCACTTGGGGGCATCTCTGGAAACACCATATATTTT
CASSPLGGISGNTIYF
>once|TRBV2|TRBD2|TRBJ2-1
TGTGCCAGCAGTCAGCTAGCGGGGCGGAGGTTCTTC
CASSQLAGRRFF
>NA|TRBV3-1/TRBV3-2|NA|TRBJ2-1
TGTGCCAGCAGCCCCCTCCAGCGACGCCCTGACAATGAGCAGTTCTTC
CASSPLQRRPDNEQFF
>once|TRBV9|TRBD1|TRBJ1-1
TGTGCCAGCAGCGTGACAGGGGGGAACACTGAAGCTTTCTTT
CASSVTGGNTEAFF
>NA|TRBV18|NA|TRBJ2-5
TGTGCCAGCTGCCCGCGGGGACCCCAAGAGACCCAGTACTTC
CASCPRGPQETQYF
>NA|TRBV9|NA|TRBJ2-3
TGTGCCAGCAGCGAGGGGGGCGGGAGCGTAACAGATACGCAGTATTTT
CASSEGGGSVTDTQYF
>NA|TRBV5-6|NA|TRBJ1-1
TGTGCCAGCAGCCCAGGGAGGGGTGGAAAAGCTTTCTTT
CASSPGRGGKAFF
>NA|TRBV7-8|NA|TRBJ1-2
TGTGCCAGCAGCCAAGGGGGTACAGGGAAGGGCTACACCTTC
CASSQGGTGKGYTF
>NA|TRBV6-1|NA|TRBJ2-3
TGTGCCAGCAGTGAAGCGGCAAGAGATACGCAGTATTTT
CASSEAARDTQYF
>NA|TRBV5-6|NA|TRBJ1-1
TGTGCCAGCAGCCGAGCCCGCAGGGCCAACACTGAAGCTTTCTTT
CASSRARRANTEAFF
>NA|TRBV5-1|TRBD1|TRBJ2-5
TGCGCCAGCAGCTTGGGGGGGACAGGGTTCGAGACCCAGTACTTC
CASSLGGTGFETQYF
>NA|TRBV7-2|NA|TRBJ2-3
TGTGCCAGCAGCTTAGTGGTTAGCGTGGGGACAGATACGCAGTATTTT
CASSLVVSVGTDTQYF
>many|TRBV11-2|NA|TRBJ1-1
TGTGCCAGCAGCCTACTTTCGGGGGGTAATACTGAAGCTTTCTTT
CASSLLSGGNTEAFF
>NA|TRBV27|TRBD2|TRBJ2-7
TGTGCCAGCAGTTTTACTAGCGGGAGAGGCGAGCAGTACTTC
CASSFTSGRGEQYF
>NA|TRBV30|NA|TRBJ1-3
TGTGCCTGGAGTTGGGGGACAAGAGGAAACACCATATATTTT
CAWSWGTRGNTIYF
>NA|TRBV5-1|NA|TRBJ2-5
TGCGCCAGCAGCCCGGGGGAAGCGAGGACCCAGTACTTC
CASSPGEARTQYF
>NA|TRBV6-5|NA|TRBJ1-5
TGTGCCAGCAGTTTGACAGAAGGACAGCCCCAGCATTTT
CASSLTEGQPQHF